This TCR beta chain was retrieved from a study of T-cell memory formation after mild COVID-19. Findings and limits, study-wide: CD4+ contracting clones were mainly CM and EM; CD8+ ones, EMRA.

The CDR3 length is 17 residues. CDR1 MNHEY and CDR2 SMNVEV come from the germline V gene (reference sequence). Trimming shortened V by 7 bases and J by 4 bases, and 22 bases separated the two germline ends. 5'RACE with constant-segment primers yielded barcoded, UMI-tagged TCR alpha and TCR beta cDNA libraries. TCRdb called the 5' RACE reads again in MiXCR, with one record for every CDR3 protein. Of hundreds of thousands of distinct CDR3 sequences in the sample, about a sixth were seen once. A few counts support this clonotype. The antigen remains undetermined. This sequence joins TRBV27 and TRBJ1-4; weak D call: TRBD1 (6 bases). This clonotype was obtained from an adult woman who had mild COVID-19 (a few samples of this study predate the infection). Cell type and time point are not known. Specimen: PBMCs or a T cell subset sorted from them (not recorded which). CDR3 bases: TGTGCCAGCAAACTCCTGACGCAGGGGCAACGTAATGAAAAACTGTTTTTT. Amino acid sequence: CASKLLTQGQRNEKLFF.